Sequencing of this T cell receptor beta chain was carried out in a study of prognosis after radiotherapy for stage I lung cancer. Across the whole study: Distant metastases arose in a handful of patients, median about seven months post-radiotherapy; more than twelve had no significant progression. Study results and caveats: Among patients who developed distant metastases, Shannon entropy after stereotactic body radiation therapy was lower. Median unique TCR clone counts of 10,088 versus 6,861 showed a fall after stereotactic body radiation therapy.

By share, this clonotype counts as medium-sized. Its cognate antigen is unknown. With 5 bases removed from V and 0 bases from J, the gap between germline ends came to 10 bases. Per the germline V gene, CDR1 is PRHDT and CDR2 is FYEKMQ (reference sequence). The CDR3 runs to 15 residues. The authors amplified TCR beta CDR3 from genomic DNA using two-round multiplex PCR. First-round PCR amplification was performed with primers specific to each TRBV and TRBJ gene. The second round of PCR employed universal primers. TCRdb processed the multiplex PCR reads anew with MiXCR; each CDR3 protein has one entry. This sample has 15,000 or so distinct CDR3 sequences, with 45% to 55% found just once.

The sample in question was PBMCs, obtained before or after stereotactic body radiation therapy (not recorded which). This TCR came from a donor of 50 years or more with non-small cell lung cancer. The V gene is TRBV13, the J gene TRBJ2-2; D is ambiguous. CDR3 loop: CASSTFEANTGELFF. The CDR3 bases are TGTGCCAGCAGCACTTTTGAGGCGAACACCGGGGAGCTGTTTTTT.